These 13 T cell receptor beta chains were sequenced from one sample in a study of blood T cell repertoires in COVID-19. Here immunoSEQ multiplex PCR was the method, and the copy in TCRdb shows in-frame clones only, minus some. The data contain 150,000 to 250,000 clones, roughly 77% of them singletons. Sequenced sample: peripheral blood. The receptors were sampled from a middle-aged woman with COVID-19, enrolled during active disease.

This chain links TRBV20-1 with TRBJ2-5; a weak D match, TRBD2 (6 bases). CDR3 length: 16 amino acids. CDR1 and CDR2 (germline): DFQATT, SNEGSKA (reference sequence). V was trimmed by 3 bases and J by 0 bases, leaving 17 bases between them. The DNA of the CDR3 is TGCAGTGCTAGTGAAAGGGACTCTGTGTACCAAGAGACCCAGTACTTC. It yields the protein CSASERDSVYQETQYF.

The chain has TRBV6-2 or TRBV6-3 and TRBJ1-1; TRBD1 might be the D (6 bases). CDR1 and CDR2 (germline): MNHEY, SVGEGT. V lost 6 bases, J lost 0 bases, and 17 bases lay in between. The CDR3 extends over 16 amino acids. The CDR3 spells CASSRMGTLMNTEAFF. The CDR3 nucleotides are TGTGCCAGCAGCAGAATGGGGACATTGATGAACACTGAAGCTTTCTTT.

This rearrangement joins TRBV6-1 to TRBJ1-4, with a tentative D call TRBD1 (5 bases). The CDR3 totals 14 residues. Germline CDR1 MNHNS, CDR2 SASEGT. V was pared by 2 bases and J by 8 bases, with 12 bases between. The DNA for the CDR3 is TGTGCCAGCAGTGAACCAGGGTCTGGGGAAAAACTGTTTTTT. This encodes CASSEPGSGEKLFF.

The chain recombines TRBV6-5 with TRBJ2-5; 8 nucleotides line up with TRBD1. Per the germline V gene, CDR1 is MNHEY and CDR2 is SVGAGI. CDR3 length: 14 amino acids. V shed 5 bases and J 2 bases; nucleotides not matched to a gene: 4. The chain's CDR3 is CASSRGQVQETQYF. The CDR3 DNA is TGTGCCAGCAGTCGGGGACAGGTACAAGAGACCCAGTACTTC.

This rearrangement joins TRBV4-2 to TRBJ1-5, with 7 positions matching TRBD1. CDR1 is LGHNA, CDR2 YNFKEQ, per germline. The CDR3 runs to 15 residues. V was pared by 0 bases and J by 5 bases, with 4 bases of the junction left unmatched. This CDR3 reads CASSQDPGTDQPQHF. The CDR3 coding sequence is TGTGCCAGCAGCCAAGATCCAGGGACAGATCAGCCCCAGCATTTT.

About this clone: The sample has other DNA sequences that encode this CDR3 too. The CDR3 region is CASSLAGNEQFF. CDR3 sequence (DNA): TGTGCCAGCAGCTTGGCAGGCAATGAGCAGTTCTTC. This chain joins TRBV5-5 and TRBJ2-1; D call uncertain. This CDR3 is 12 amino acids long. Trimming removed 0 bases from V and 6 bases from J, with 4 bases in between. The germline CDR1 and CDR2 sequences are SGHKS and YYEKEE (reference sequence). The complete variable domain, with remaining parts taken from reference TRBV5-5 and TRBJ2-1, reads DAGVTQSPTHLIKTRGQQVTLRCSPISGHKSVSWYQQVLGQGPQFIFQYYEKEERGRGNFPDRFSARQFPNYSSELNVNALLLGDSALYLCASSLAGNEQFFGPGTRLTVL.

The chain uses TRBV11-2 and TRBJ2-5; D is unclear. V was clipped by 5 bases and J by 1 base, with 11 bases between them. CDR1 SGHAT and CDR2 FQNNGV come from the germline V gene. The CDR3 has 14 amino acids. The CDR3 loop reads CASSPRLVQETQYF. CDR3 DNA sequence: TGTGCCAGCAGCCCCAGATTGGTCCAAGAGACCCAGTACTTC.

The chain carries TRBV21-1 and TRBJ2-7; the table's D call TRBD1 went unverified against the DNA. TRBV21-1 counts as a pseudogene. This CDR3 contains 15 residues. The CDR3 DNA is TGTGCCAGCAGCAAAGCCTTCGACAGTTGCTACGAGCAGTACTTC. It is translated as CASSKAFDSCYEQYF.

The J gene is TRBJ1-6, the V gene TRBV7-3; no definite D call. Germline V lookup: CDR1 SGHTA, CDR2 FQGTGA. CDR3 length: 17 amino acids. The V end was cut by 0 bases, the J end by 0 bases, with 9 bases between. CDR3 loop: CASSLTGGSSYNSPLHF. Written as DNA, the CDR3 is TGTGCCAGCAGCTTAACCGGTGGGAGCTCCTATAATTCACCCCTCCACTTT.

The chain joins TRBV7-9 to TRBJ2-5; perhaps TRBD2 as D (5 bases). This CDR3 contains 17 residues. Germline V lookup: CDR1 SEHNR, CDR2 FQNEAQ (reference sequence). V was clipped by 0 bases and J by 0 bases, with 14 bases between them. The CDR3 DNA sequence: TGTGCCAGCAGCTTAGCAAGCAGCGGTTGGTACCAAGAGACCCAGTACTTC. Translated, it gives CASSLASSGWYQETQYF.

The CDR3 sequence is CASSWQGVSYEQYF. The CDR3 bases are TGCGCCAGCAGCTGGCAGGGTGTCTCCTACGAGCAGTACTTC. This chain links TRBV5-1 with TRBJ2-7; the D gene is possibly TRBD1 (5 bases). Germline lookup yields CDR1 SGHRS and CDR2 YFSETQ. V lost 3 bases and J lost 0, with 10 bases in between. The CDR3 length is 14 residues. The full variable domain, completed using reference TRBV5-1 and TRBJ2-7, is KAGVTQTPRYLIKTRGQQVTLSCSPISGHRSVSWYQQTPGQGLQFLFEYFSETQRNKGNFPGRFSGRQFSNSRSEMNVSTLELGDSALYLCASSWQGVSYEQYFGPGTRLTVT.

V is TRBV9 and J is TRBJ1-1; D is perhaps TRBD1 (6 bases). CDR1 and CDR2 from the germline V gene are SGDLS and YYNGEE. Trimming took 4 bases from V and 5 from J, leaving 15 bases between them. The CDR3 covers 14 residues. The CDR3 region is CASSPFVRGTEAFF. The CDR3 nucleotides are TGTGCCAGCAGCCCCTTTGTGAGGGGGACTGAAGCTTTCTTT.

Only one count was recorded for this clone. The chain employs TRBV18 and TRBJ1-2; TRBD1 matches at 8 bases. Germline V gene lookup returns CDR1 KGHSH and CDR2 LQKENI. This CDR3 spans 15 amino acids. V lost 4 bases and J lost 5; bases outside the gene matches: 9. CDR3 in DNA: TGTGCCAGCTCACAAAATACAGGACAGGGTTATGGCTACACCTTC. It yields the protein CASSQNTGQGYGYTF.